One T cell receptor (beta chain) is described in this entry. Its target is unknown. Trimming removed 0 bases at V and 6 bases at J, with 8 bases between. CDR1 SGHAT and CDR2 FQNNGV come from the germline V gene. The CDR3 runs to 13 residues. This specimen comes from a study of breast tumors, draining lymph nodes, adjacent tissues. Broader study findings: Luminal-like breast cancer showed significantly greater tumor-nontumor repertoire similarity than basal-like breast cancer did. Compared with lymph nodes, tumors were less diverse; compared with nontumor tissue, more.

Breast cancer patients provided tissue from their axillary draining lymph nodes. Each CDR3 protein is one row after TCRdb ran MiXCR on the multiplex PCR reads. This sample has approximately 150,000 distinct CDR3 sequences, with 33% found just once. The chain recombines TRBV11-2 with TRBJ1-1; D is unresolved. The sequenced material came from axillary lymph node tissue. This TCR was sampled from a female donor with breast cancer. Some clones in this sample may be carry-over from other donors' samples. CDR3 amino acids: CASSLELISEAFF. The CDR3 DNA follows: TGTGCCAGCAGCTTAGAATTAATCTCTGAAGCTTTCTTT.